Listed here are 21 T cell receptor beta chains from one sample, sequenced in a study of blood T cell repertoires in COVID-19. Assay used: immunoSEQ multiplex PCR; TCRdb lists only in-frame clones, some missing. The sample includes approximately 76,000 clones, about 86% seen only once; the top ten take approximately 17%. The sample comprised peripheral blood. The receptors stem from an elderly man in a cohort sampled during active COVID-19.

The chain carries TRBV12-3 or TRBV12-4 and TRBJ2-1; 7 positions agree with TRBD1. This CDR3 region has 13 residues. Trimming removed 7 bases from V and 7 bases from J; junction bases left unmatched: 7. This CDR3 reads CASTRDSVNEQFF. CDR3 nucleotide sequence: TGTGCCAGCACCCGGGACAGTGTTAATGAGCAGTTCTTC.

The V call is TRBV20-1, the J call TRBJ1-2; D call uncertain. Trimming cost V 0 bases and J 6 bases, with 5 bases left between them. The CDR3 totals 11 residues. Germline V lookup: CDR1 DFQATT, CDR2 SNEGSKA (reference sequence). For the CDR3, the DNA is TGCAGTGCTAGAGATTCGGATGGCTACACCTTC. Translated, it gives CSARDSDGYTF.

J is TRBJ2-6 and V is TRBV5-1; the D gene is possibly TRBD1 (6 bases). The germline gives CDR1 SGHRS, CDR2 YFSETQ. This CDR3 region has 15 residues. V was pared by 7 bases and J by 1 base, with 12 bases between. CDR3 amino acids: CASGNQGSGANVLTF. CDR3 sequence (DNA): TGCGCCAGCGGAAACCAGGGGTCTGGGGCCAACGTCCTGACTTTC.

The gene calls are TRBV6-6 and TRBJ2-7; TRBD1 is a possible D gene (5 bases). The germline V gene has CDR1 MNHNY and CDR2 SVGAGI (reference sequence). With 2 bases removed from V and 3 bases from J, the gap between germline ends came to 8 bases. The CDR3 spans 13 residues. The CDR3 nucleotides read TGTGCCAGCAGTTACGGGGCGGACTACGAGCAGTACTTC. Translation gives CASSYGADYEQYF.

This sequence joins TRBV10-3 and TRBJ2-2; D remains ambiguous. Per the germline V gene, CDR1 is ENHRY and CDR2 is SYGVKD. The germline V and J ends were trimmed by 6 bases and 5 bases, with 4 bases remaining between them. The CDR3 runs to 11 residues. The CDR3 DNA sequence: TGTGCCATCAGCATGACCGGGGAGCTGTTTTTT. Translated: CAISMTGELFF.

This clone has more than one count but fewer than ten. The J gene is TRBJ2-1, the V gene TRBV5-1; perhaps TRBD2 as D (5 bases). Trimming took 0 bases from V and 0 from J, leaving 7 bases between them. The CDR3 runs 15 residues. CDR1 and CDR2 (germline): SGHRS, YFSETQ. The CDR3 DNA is TGCGCCAGCAGCTTGGCCGAGGGCTCCTACAATGAGCAGTTCTTC. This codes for CASSLAEGSYNEQFF.

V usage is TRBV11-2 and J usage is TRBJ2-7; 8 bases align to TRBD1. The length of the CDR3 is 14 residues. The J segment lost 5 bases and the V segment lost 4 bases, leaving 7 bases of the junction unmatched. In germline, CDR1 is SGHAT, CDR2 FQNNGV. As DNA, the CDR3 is TGTGCCAGCAGCTCACAGGGGGTGTACGACGAGCAGTACTTC. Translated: CASSSQGVYDEQYF. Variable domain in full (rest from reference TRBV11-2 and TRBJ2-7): EAGVAQSPRYKIIEKRQSVAFWCNPISGHATLYWYQQILGQGPKLLIQFQNNGVVDDSQLPKDRFSAERLKGVDSTLKIQPAKLEDSAVYLCASSSQGVYDEQYFGPGTRLTVT.

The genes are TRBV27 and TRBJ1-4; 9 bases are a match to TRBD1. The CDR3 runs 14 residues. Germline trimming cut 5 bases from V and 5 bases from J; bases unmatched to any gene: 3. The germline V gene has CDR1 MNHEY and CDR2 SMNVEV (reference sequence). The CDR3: CASSLDRGNEKLFF. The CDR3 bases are TGTGCCAGCAGTCTGGACAGGGGCAATGAAAAACTGTTTTTT. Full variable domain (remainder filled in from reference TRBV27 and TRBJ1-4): EAQVTQNPRYLITVTGKKLTVTCSQNMNHEYMSWYRQDPGLGLRQIYYSMNVEVTDKGDVPEGYKVSRKEKRNFPLILESPSPNQTSLYFCASSLDRGNEKLFFGSGTQLSVL.

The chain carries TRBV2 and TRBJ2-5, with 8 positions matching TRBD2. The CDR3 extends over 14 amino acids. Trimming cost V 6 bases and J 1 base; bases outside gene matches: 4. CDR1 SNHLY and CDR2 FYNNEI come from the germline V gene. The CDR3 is CASSPGTSQETQYF. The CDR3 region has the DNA TGTGCCAGCAGCCCTGGGACTAGCCAAGAGACCCAGTACTTC.

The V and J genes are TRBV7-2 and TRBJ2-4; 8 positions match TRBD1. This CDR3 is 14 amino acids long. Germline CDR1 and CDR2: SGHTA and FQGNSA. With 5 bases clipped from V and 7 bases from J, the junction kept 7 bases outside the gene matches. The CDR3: CASSPRGRRNIQYF. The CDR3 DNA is TGTGCCAGCAGCCCCAGGGGGCGGCGGAACATTCAGTACTTC.

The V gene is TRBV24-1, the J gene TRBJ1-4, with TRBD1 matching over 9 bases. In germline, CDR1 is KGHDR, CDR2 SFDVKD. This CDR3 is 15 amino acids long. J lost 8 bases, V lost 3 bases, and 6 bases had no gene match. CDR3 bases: TGTGCCACCAGTGATGGACAGGGGAATAGAGAAAAACTGTTTTTT. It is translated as CATSDGQGNREKLFF.

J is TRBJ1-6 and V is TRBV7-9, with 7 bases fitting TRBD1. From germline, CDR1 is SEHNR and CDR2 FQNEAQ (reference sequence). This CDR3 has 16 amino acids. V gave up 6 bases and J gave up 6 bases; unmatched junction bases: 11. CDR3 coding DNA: TGTGCCAGCAGTCACCTACCGACAGGGATTAATTCACCCCTCCACTTT. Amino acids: CASSHLPTGINSPLHF.

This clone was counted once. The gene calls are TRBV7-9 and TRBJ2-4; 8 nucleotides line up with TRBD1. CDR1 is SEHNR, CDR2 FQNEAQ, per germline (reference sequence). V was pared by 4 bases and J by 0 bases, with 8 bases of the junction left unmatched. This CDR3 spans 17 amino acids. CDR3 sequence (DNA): TGTGCCAGCAGCTCCGGACAGGGTGATGGAGCCAAAAACATTCAGTACTTC. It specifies CASSSGQGDGAKNIQYF.

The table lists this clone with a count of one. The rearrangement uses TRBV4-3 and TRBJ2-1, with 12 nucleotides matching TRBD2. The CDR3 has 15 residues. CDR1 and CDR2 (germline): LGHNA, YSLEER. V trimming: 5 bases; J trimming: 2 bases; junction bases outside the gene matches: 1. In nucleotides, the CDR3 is TGCGCCAGCAGCTCTAGCGGGGGGGCCTACAATGAGCAGTTCTTC. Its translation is CASSSSGGAYNEQFF.

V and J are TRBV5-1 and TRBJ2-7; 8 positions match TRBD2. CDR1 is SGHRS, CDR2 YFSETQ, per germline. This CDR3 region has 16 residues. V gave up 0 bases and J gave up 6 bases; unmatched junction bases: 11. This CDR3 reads CASSLAGSGGMSEQYV. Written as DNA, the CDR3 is TGCGCCAGCAGCTTGGCTGGTTCGGGAGGGATGTCCGAGCAGTACGTC.

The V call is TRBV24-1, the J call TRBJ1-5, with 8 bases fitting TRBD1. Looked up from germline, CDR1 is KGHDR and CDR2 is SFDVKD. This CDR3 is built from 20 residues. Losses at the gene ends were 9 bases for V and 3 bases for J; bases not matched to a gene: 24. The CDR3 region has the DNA TGTGCCACCGCAGACAGTGATTTGCGGGATAAGGACAGGGACAATCAGCCCCAGCATTTT. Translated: CATADSDLRDKDRDNQPQHF.

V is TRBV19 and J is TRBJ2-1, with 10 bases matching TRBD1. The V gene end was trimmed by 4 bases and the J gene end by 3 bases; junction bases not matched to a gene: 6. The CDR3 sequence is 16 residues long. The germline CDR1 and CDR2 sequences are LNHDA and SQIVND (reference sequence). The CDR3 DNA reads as TGTGCCAGTAGTAAACGGACAGGGGGTAACTACAATGAGCAGTTCTTC. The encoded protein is CASSKRTGGNYNEQFF. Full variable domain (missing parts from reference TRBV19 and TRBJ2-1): DGGITQSPKYLFRKEGQNVTLSCEQNLNHDAMYWYRQDPGQGLRLIYYSQIVNDFQKGDIAEGYSVSREKKESFPLTVTSAQKNPTAFYLCASSKRTGGNYNEQFFGPGTRLTVL.

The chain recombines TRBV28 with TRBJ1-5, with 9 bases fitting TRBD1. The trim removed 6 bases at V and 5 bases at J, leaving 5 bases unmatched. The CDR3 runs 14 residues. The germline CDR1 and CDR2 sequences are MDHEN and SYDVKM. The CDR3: CASSPTGGDQPQHF. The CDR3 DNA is TGTGCCAGCAGCCCTACAGGGGGCGATCAGCCCCAGCATTTT. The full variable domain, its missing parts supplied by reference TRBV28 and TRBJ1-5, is DVKVTQSSRYLVKRTGEKVFLECVQDMDHENMFWYRQDPGLGLRLIYFSYDVKMKEKGDIPEGYSVSREKKERFSLILESASTNQTSMYLCASSPTGGDQPQHFGDGTRLSIL.

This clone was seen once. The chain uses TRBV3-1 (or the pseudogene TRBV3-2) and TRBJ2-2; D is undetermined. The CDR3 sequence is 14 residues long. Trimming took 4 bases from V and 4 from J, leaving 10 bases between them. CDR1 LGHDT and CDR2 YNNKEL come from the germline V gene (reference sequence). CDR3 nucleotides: TGTGCCAGCAGCCGGCAATCTGGCACCGGGGAGCTGTTTTTT. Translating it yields CASSRQSGTGELFF.

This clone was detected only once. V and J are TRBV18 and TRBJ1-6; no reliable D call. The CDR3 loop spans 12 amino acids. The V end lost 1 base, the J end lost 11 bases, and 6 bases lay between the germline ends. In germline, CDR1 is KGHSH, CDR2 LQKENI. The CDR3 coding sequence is TGTGCCAGCTCACCACGTGAGGCACCCCTCCACTTT. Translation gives CASSPREAPLHF.

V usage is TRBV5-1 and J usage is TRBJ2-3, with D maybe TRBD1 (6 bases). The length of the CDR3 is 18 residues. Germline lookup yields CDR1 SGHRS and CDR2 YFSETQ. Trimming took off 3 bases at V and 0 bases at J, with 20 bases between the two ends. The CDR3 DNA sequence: TGCGCCAGCAGCTCCGCCCCCGCAGGGGAACATAGCACAGATACGCAGTATTTT. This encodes CASSSAPAGEHSTDTQYF.